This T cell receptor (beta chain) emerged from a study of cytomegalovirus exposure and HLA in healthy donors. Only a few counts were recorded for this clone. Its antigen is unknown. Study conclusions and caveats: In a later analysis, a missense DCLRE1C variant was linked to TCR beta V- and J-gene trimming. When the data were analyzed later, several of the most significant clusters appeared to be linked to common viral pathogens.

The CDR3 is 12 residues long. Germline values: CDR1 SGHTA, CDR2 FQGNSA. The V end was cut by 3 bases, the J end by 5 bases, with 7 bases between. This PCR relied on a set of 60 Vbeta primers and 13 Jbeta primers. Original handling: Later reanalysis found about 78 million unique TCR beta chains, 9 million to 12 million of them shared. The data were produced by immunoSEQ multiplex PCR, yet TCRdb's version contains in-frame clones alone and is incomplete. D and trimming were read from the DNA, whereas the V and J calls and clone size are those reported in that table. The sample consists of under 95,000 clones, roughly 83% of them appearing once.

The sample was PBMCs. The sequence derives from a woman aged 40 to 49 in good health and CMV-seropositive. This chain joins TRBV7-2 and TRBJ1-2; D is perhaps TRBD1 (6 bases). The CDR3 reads CASSFGQYGYTF. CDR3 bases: TGTGCCAGCAGCTTCGGACAGTATGGCTACACCTTC.